This section outlines one T cell receptor (beta chain) sequence together with its context. V lost 0 bases to trimming and J lost 3 bases, with 4 bases between them. This CDR3 spans 12 amino acids. Germline-derived CDR1 and CDR2 are SGHNT and YYREEE (reference sequence). Sequencing used immunoSEQ v3. Profiling relied on immunoSEQ multiplex PCR, and the TCRdb table lists in-frame clones only, not all of them. The data show tens of thousands of clones, about 80% seen once. This sample was taken from a study of TIL therapy for anti-PD-1-resistant metastatic lung cancer. Study overall: Median tumor PD-L1 proportion score was 5% to 7%. Tumors carried a median about 1.5 non-synonymous mutations per megabase.

Noted time point: pre-treatment sample, taken before nivolumab and TIL therapy. Stage 4 NSCLC adults joined between October 2017 and January 2020. This specimen was blood, taken at baseline. This sequence was found in a woman between 25 and 80 years old with non-small cell lung cancer. This sequence joins TRBV5-4 and TRBJ2-7; no firm D call. In nucleotides, the CDR3 is TGTGCCAGCAGCTTGGTAGGCTACGAGCAGTACTTC. It translates to CASSLVGYEQYF.